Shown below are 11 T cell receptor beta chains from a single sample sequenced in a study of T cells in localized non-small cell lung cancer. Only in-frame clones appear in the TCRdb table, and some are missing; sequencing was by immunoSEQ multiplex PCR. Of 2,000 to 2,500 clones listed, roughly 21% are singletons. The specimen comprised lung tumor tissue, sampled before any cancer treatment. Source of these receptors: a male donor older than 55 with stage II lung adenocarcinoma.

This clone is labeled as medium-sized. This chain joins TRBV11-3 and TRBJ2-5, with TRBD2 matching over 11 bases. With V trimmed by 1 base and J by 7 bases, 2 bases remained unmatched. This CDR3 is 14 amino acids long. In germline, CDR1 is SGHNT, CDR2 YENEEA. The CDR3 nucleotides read TGTGCCAGCAGCTTAGTTAGCGGGGGGGGGACCCAGTACTTC. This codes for CASSLVSGGGTQYF.

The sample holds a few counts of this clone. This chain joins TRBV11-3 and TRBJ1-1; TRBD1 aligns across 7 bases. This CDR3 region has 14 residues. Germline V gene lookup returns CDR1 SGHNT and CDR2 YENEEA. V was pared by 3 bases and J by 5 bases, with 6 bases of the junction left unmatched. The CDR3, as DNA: TGTGCCAGCAGCTTGGAACAGGGGCTAACTGAAGCTTTCTTT. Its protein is CASSLEQGLTEAFF.

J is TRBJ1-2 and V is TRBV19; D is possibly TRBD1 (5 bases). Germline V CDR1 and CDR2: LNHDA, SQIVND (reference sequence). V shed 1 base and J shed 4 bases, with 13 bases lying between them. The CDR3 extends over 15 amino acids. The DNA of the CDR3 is TGTGCCAGTAGTATAGGCCCAGGGTCGGGCTATGGCTACACCTTC. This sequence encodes CASSIGPGSGYGYTF.

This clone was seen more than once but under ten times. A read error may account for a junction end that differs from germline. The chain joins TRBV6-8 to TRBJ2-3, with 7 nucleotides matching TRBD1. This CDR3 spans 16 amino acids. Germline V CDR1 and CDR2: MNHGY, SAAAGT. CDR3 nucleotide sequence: TGTGCCATCAGTGCCGACCGGGACAGAAGCACAGATACGCAGTATTTT. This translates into CAISADRDRSTDTQYF.

CDR3 in amino acids: CASTRPFFYGYTF. CDR3 coding DNA: TGTGCCTCAACTAGACCCTTCTTCTATGGCTACACCTTC. This chain links TRBV30 with TRBJ1-2; D not resolved. Germline V gene sequence: CDR1 GTSNPN, CDR2 SVGIG (reference sequence). The length of the CDR3 is 13 residues. The V end lost 7 bases, the J end lost 4 bases, and 16 bases lay between the germline ends.

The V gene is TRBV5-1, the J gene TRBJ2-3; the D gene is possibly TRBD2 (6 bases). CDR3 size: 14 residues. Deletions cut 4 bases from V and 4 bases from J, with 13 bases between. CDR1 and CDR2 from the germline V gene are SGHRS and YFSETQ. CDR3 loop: CASSLGGFPDTQYF. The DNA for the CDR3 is TGCGCCAGCAGCCTTGGAGGGTTCCCAGATACGCAGTATTTT. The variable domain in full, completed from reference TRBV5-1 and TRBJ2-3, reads KAGVTQTPRYLIKTRGQQVTLSCSPISGHRSVSWYQQTPGQGLQFLFEYFSETQRNKGNFPGRFSGRQFSNSRSEMNVSTLELGDSALYLCASSLGGFPDTQYFGPGTRLTVL.

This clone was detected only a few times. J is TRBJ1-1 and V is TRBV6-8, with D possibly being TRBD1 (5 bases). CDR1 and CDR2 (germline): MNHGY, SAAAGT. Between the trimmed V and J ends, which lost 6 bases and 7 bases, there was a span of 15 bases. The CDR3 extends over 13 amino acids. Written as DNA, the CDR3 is TGTGCCAGCAGCACCGGAAGGAGGGGTGAAGCTTTCTTT. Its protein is CASSTGRRGEAFF.

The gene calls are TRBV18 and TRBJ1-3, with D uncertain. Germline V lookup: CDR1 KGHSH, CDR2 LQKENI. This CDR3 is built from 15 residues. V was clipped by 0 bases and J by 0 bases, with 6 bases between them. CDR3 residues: CASSPPVYSGNTIYF. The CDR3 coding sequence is TGTGCCAGCTCACCACCCGTTTACTCTGGAAACACCATATATTTT.

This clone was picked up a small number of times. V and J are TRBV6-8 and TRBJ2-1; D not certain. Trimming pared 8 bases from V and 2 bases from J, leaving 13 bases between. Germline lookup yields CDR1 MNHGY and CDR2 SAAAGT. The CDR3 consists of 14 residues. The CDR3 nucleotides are TGTGCCAGCCGGAGAAGACAAACCTACAATGAGCAGTTCTTC. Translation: CASRRRQTYNEQFF.

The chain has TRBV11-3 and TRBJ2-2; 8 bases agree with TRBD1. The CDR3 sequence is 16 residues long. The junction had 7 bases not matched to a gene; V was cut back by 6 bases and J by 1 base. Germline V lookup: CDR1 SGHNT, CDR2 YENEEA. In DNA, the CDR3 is TGTGCCAGCAGAAATCAGGGGGCGGTGAACACCGGGGAGCTGTTTTTT. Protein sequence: CASRNQGAVNTGELFF.

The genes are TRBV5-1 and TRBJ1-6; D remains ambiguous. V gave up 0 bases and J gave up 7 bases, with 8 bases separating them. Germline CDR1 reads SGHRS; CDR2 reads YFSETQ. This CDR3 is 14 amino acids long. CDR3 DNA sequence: TGCGCCAGCAGCTTGGATCGTCTGAATTCACCCCTCCACTTT. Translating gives CASSLDRLNSPLHF. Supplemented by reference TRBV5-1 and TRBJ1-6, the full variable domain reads KAGVTQTPRYLIKTRGQQVTLSCSPISGHRSVSWYQQTPGQGLQFLFEYFSETQRNKGNFPGRFSGRQFSNSRSEMNVSTLELGDSALYLCASSLDRLNSPLHFGNGTRLTVT.